The sequence of this T cell receptor beta chain was determined in a study of Ad26.COV2.S vaccination and SARS-CoV-2 variants. Overall study findings and caveats: Breadth of non-spike TCRs did not differ between vaccinees and placebo recipients. Vaccine recipients posted higher spike-specific TCR breadth than their placebo counterparts.

About this clone itself: The antigen remains undetermined.

Profiling relied on immunoSEQ multiplex PCR, and the TCRdb table lists in-frame clones only, not all of them. The sample has approximately 340,000 clones, just over 90% seen once; the top ten hold 3% to 4%. Trimming took 5 bases from V and 8 from J; bases not matched to a gene: 10. The germline V gene has CDR1 PRHDT and CDR2 FYEKMQ (reference sequence). The CDR3 has 15 amino acids. The chain is built from TRBV13 and TRBJ2-1, with 9 bases that match TRBD2. The source was peripheral blood, collected after recovery from COVID-19. This receptor was taken from a human donor who had recovered from COVID-19. The CDR3 region has the DNA TGTGCCAGCAGCCTCCCTGGGCGGGGGGGCTATGAGCAGTTCTTC. Translation gives CASSLPGRGGYEQFF.